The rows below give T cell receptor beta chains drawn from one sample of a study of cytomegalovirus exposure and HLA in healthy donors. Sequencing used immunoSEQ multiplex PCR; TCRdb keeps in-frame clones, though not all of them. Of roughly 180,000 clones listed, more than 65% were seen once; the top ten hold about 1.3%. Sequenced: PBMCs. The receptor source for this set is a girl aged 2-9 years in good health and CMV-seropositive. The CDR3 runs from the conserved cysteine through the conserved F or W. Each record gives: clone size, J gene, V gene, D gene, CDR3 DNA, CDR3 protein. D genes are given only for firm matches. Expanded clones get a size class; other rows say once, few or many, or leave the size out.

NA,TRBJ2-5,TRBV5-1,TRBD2,TGCGCCAGCAGCTTGGGACTAGCGGGAGGTACTATAAACCAAGAGACCCAGTACTTC,CASSLGLAGGTINQETQYF
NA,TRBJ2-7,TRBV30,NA,TGTGCCTGGAGTCCTCTCCGGACTATCGGCTACGAGCAGTACTTC,CAWSPLRTIGYEQYF
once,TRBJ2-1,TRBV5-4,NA,TGTGCCAGCAGCTCCCGTGAGGATGAGCAGTTCTTC,CASSSREDEQFF
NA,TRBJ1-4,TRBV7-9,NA,TGTGCCAGCAGCTTAGGCCTGCCGGGGTTTAATGAAAAACTGTTTTTT,CASSLGLPGFNEKLFF
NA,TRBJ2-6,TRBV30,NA,TGTGCCTGGAGTGATTTGACAGCTCGTTACATCAACTCTGGGGCCAACGTCCTGACTTTC,CAWSDLTARYINSGANVLTF
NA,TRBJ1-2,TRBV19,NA,TGTGCCAGTTCCAGGGAGGTCAACTATGGCTACACCTTC,CASSREVNYGYTF
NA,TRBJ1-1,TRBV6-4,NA,TGTGCCAGCAGCATAACAGAGAACACTGAAGCTTTCTTT,CASSITENTEAFF
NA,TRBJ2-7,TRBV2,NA,TGTGCCAGCAGTGGGACAGACTACGAGCAGTACTTC,CASSGTDYEQYF
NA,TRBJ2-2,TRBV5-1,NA,TGCGCCAGCAGCCCGGAGTGGACTGGCGACACCGGGGAGCTGTTTTTT,CASSPEWTGDTGELFF
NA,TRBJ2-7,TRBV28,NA,TGTGCCAGCAGTTTACGCGACGAGCAGTACTTC,CASSLRDEQYF
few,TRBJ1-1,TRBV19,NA,TGTGCCAGTGGGGGGTCAGGGAAAGAGGCCTTGAACACTGAAGCTTTCTTT,CASGGSGKEALNTEAFF
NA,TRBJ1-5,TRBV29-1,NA,TGCAGCGTCATCGCGGGGGCCAGCAATCAGCCCCAGCATTTT,CSVIAGASNQPQHF
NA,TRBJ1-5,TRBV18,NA,TGTGCCAGCTCACCCTCGGGGAAGCCCCAGCATTTT,CASSPSGKPQHF
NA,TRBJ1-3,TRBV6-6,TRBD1,TGTGCCAGTACTCCAACAGGGGTAACTGGAAACACCATATATTTT,CASTPTGVTGNTIYF
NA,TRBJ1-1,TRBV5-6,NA,TGTGCCAGCAGCTTCATGAACACTGAAGCTTTCTTT,CASSFMNTEAFF
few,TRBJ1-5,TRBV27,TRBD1,TGTGCCAGCAGTCTCCACCGAAGGACAGGGGTAATTCAGCCCCAGCATTTT,CASSLHRRTGVIQPQHF
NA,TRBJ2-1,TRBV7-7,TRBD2,TGTGCTAGCAGCTTGGGACTAGCGGGAGGACTTAATGAGCAGTTCTTC,CASSLGLAGGLNEQFF
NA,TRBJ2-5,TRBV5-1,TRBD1,TGCGCCAGCAGCTTGACAGGGGAGGAGACCCAGTACTTC,CASSLTGEETQYF
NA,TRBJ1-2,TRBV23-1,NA,TGCGCCAGCAGTCCCGACAAGTCTAACTATGGCTACACCTTC,CASSPDKSNYGYTF
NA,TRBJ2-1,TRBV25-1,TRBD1,TGTGCCAGCAGTGCCACAGGGGCGAGGTCCTACAATGAGCAGTTCTTC,CASSATGARSYNEQFF
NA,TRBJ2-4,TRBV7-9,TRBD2,TGTGCCAGCAGCACCCTAGCGGGGCAGGTAGCCAAAAACATTCAGTACTTC,CASSTLAGQVAKNIQYF
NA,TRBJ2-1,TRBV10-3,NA,TGTGCCATCAGTGGCTCTAACAATGAGCAGTTCTTC,CAISGSNNEQFF
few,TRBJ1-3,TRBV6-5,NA,TGTGCCAGCAGTTACGACAGGGGAAACACCATATATTTT,CASSYDRGNTIYF
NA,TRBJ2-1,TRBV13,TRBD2,TGTGCCAGCAGCTTAGGAGGGCGGGGGGGCCTTCATGAGCAGTTCTTC,CASSLGGRGGLHEQFF
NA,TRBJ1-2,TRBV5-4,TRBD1,TGTGCCAGCAGACCCGGGACAGGAAACTATGGCTACACCTTC,CASRPGTGNYGYTF
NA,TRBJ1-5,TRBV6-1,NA,TGTGCCAGCAGTCCCCGGGGTATCAATCAGCCCCAGCATTTT,CASSPRGINQPQHF
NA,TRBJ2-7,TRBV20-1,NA,TGCAGTGCTGACAGGTATACGGGGCAGTACTTC,CSADRYTGQYF